This is a list of T cell receptor beta chains from one sample in a study of blood T cell repertoires in COVID-19. Clones were read by immunoSEQ multiplex PCR, and TCRdb kept only the in-frame ones, dropping some. The data show about 200,000 clones, with more than 85% seen just once and 3% held by the top ten. The sample taken for sequencing was peripheral blood. The receptor set was obtained from a man aged 60 to 75 with acute or convalescent COVID-19. The CDR3 runs from the conserved cysteine through the conserved F or W. Each record gives: J gene, V gene, D gene, clone size, CDR3 DNA, CDR3 protein. D genes are given only for firm matches. A row's size may be missing; if present it is once, few, many or a size class.

TRBJ1-4	TRBV19	TRBD1	once	TGTGCCAGTAGTATATCGACAGGGAGGACTGAAAAACTGTTTTTT	CASSISTGRTEKLFF
TRBJ1-2	TRBV12-3/TRBV12-4	TRBD1	-	TGTGCCAGCAGTCCGGACAGGAACTATGGCTACACCTTC	CASSPDRNYGYTF
TRBJ1-1	TRBV5-5	-	-	TGTGCCAGCAGCTGGAGCCCCCGGAGGACTGAAGCTTTCTTT	CASSWSPRRTEAFF
TRBJ1-5	TRBV19	TRBD1	-	TGTGCCAGTACTAAGGACAGGGGGGTCAATCAGCCCCAGCATTTT	CASTKDRGVNQPQHF
TRBJ1-2	TRBV12-3/TRBV12-4	TRBD1	once	TGTGCCAGCAGTTTCACAGGGGTACGTGGCTACACCTTC	CASSFTGVRGYTF
TRBJ1-1	TRBV27	TRBD1	-	TGTGCCAGCAGTGGGACAGGGGCCGGGGAGACTGAAGCTTTCTTT	CASSGTGAGETEAFF
TRBJ2-7	TRBV30	TRBD1	-	TGTGCCTGGAGTCGACAGGGAATTTCCTACGAGCAGTACTTC	CAWSRQGISYEQYF
TRBJ1-2	TRBV19	-	-	TGTGCCAGTAGTATCCAGACAGGACGAGCTAACTATGGCTACACCTTC	CASSIQTGRANYGYTF
TRBJ2-7	TRBV21-1	-	-	TGTGCCAGCAGCAAAGCCTCAGGGGACAACGAGCAGTACTTC	CASSKASGDNEQYF
TRBJ1-5	TRBV6-6	-	-	TGTGCCAGCAGTTACTTAACAGGGAGCCAGCCCCAGCATTTT	CASSYLTGSQPQHF
TRBJ2-2	TRBV7-3	-	-	TGTGCCAGCAGCTCGCGAGGAGGGCGAAACACCGGGGAGCTGTTTTTT	CASSSRGGRNTGELFF
TRBJ2-2	TRBV2	-	-	TGTGCCAGCCAGGGGTCCGGGGAGCTGTTTTTT	CASQGSGELFF
TRBJ2-1	TRBV19	TRBD2	few	TGTGCCAGTAGTACTAGGACTAGCGGGGGGGCAAGGGAGCAGTTCTTC	CASSTRTSGGAREQFF
TRBJ1-3	TRBV2	TRBD1	-	TGTGCCAGCAGGGAAGGGACAGGGGGCGCAGGAAACACCATATATTTT	CASREGTGGAGNTIYF
TRBJ2-2	TRBV24-1	TRBD1	-	TGTGCCACCCGGGGACAGGGGTTTGGCGGGGAGCTGTTTTTT	CATRGQGFGGELFF